The clone carrying this T cell receptor (beta chain) showed up just once. CDR3 size: 12 residues. V was cut by 4 bases and J by 5 bases, with 9 bases left in between. Looked up from germline, CDR1 is SGHRS and CDR2 is YFSETQ. The sample comes from a study of blood T cell repertoires in COVID-19. Across the whole study: PBMCs, B-cell-depleted T cells, or T cells were the source of the cDNA or gDNA that made up the material.

Original analysis: From reference gene primer amplification, estimates of nucleated cell counts were derived. Data came from immunoSEQ multiplex PCR; TCRdb stores just in-frame clones and leaves some out. The V and J calls and clone size come from that table; D and trimming were worked out from the DNA. The sample shows around 180,000 clones, 70% to 85% of them seen only once. The sequence came from a woman older than 75 with acute or convalescent COVID-19. The source material was peripheral blood. The chain uses TRBV5-1 and TRBJ2-5; D not resolved. CDR3 loop: CASSAARETQYF. DNA of the CDR3: TGCGCCAGCAGCGCCGCGCGGGAGACCCAGTACTTC.